This TCR beta chain was sequenced during a study of cytomegalovirus exposure and HLA in healthy donors. Whole-study results and caveats: Using the classifier, cytomegalovirus status was reportedly diagnosed with high specificity and sensitivity.

Though probably carrying unrecorded immune exposures, donors were nominally healthy at sampling. A multiplex PCR was run with 60 Vbeta primers and 13 Jbeta primers. The protocol was immunoSEQ multiplex PCR, while the TCRdb copy is restricted to in-frame clones and leaves out a portion. Among fewer than 200,000 clones listed, 65% to 85% were seen once. Comment on this clone: What it recognizes is unknown.

Trimming cost V 8 bases and J 3 bases; bases outside gene matches: 8. The CDR3 contains 14 residues. From germline, CDR1 is LNHDA and CDR2 SQIVND (reference sequence). What was sequenced was PBMCs. This receptor was identified in a female donor in good health and CMV-seronegative. The rearrangement links TRBV19 to TRBJ2-5, with TRBD1 identical over 8 bases. The CDR3 region is CASAPLQGEETQYF. Here the CDR3 DNA reads TGTGCCAGTGCCCCTTTACAGGGGGAAGAGACCCAGTACTTC.